The next 21 T cell receptor beta chains were all read from a single sample in a study of T cell responses to AZD1222 COVID-19 vaccine. Sequencing was performed with immunoSEQ multiplex PCR; in TCRdb, only in-frame clones are kept and a portion is missing. Of about 120,000 clones in the sample, 90% to 95% were seen once. Material: peripheral blood, obtained 28 days after the second AZD1222 dose. The receptors were gathered from an adult who received the AZD1222 COVID-19 vaccine.

This clone was counted once. This chain connects TRBV7-2 to TRBJ1-2; D gene unclear. The CDR3 spans 15 residues. V lost 5 bases to trimming and J lost 0 bases, with 13 bases between them. In germline, CDR1 is SGHTA, CDR2 FQGNSA. CDR3 amino acids: CASSPRARANYGYTF. Here the CDR3 DNA reads TGTGCCAGCAGCCCCCGCGCCAGAGCTAACTATGGCTACACCTTC.

The rearrangement joins TRBV6-6 to TRBJ1-2; maybe TRBD1 (6 bases). Germline CDR1 and CDR2: MNHNY and SVGAGI (reference sequence). The CDR3 runs 14 residues. V shed 2 bases and J shed 8 bases, with 15 bases lying between them. The CDR3 here is CASSYVLGAEGYTF. DNA for the CDR3: TGTGCCAGCAGTTACGTACTGGGGGCGGAGGGCTACACCTTC.

CDR3 DNA sequence: TGCAGTGGTGAGGGGACCTATGGCTACACCTTC. Amino acids: CSGEGTYGYTF. The rearrangement uses TRBV20-1 and TRBJ1-2; D is possibly TRBD1 (5 bases). The CDR3 runs to 11 residues. The V end lost 7 bases, the J end lost 4 bases, and 10 bases lay between the germline ends. The germline V gene encodes CDR1 DFQATT and CDR2 SNEGSKA (reference sequence).

The chain couples TRBV27 to TRBJ1-5, with D perhaps matching TRBD1 (5 bases). Trimming left V 8 bases short and J 4 bases short, with 9 bases between. Germline V CDR1 and CDR2: MNHEY, SMNVEV (reference sequence). The CDR3 has 12 residues. Here the CDR3 reads CASGGINQPQHF. The CDR3 bases are TGTGCCAGCGGGGGGATTAATCAGCCCCAGCATTTT.

The chain couples TRBV12-3 or TRBV12-4 to TRBJ1-2; the D is unclear. The CDR3 totals 12 residues. Trimming removed 3 bases from V and 8 bases from J, with 10 bases in between. CDR3 in amino acids: CASSFSTYGYTF. CDR3 in DNA: TGTGCCAGCAGTTTTTCCACCTACGGCTACACCTTC.

The rearrangement links TRBV7-9 to TRBJ1-1; tentative D call: TRBD1 (6 bases). This CDR3 comprises 14 residues. Germline-derived CDR1 and CDR2 are SEHNR and FQNEAQ (reference sequence). Between the trimmed V and J ends, which lost 3 bases and 2 bases, there was a span of 10 bases. The CDR3 loop reads CASSLGAGNTEAFF. DNA for the CDR3: TGTGCCAGCAGCTTGGGGGCGGGTAACACTGAAGCTTTCTTT.

This clone occurred a few times. The rearrangement joins TRBV4-1 to TRBJ1-1; no definite D call. This CDR3 contains 14 residues. The ends were cut back, 1 base at V and 1 base at J, with 7 bases in the middle. Germline CDR1 MGHRA, CDR2 YSYEKL. This chain's CDR3 is CASSQAVANTEAFF. The CDR3 coding sequence is TGCGCCAGCAGCCAAGCGGTGGCGAACACTGAAGCTTTCTTT.

The chain is built from TRBV4-1 and TRBJ2-7; D gene uncertain. Germline V gene data show CDR1 as MGHRA and CDR2 as YSYEKL. The V and J ends lost 1 base and 2 bases respectively, with 9 bases between them. The CDR3 has 14 residues. CDR3 DNA: TGCGCCAGCAGCCAAGCGGCCAGAACCTACGAGCAGTACTTC. Protein product: CASSQAARTYEQYF.

The chain is built from TRBV27 and TRBJ2-5, with no clear D. Germline V gene data show CDR1 as MNHEY and CDR2 as SMNVEV (reference sequence). The CDR3 contains 16 residues. Between the trimmed V and J ends, which lost 0 bases and 5 bases, there was a span of 16 bases. The CDR3 coding sequence is TGTGCCAGCAGTTTATCTACGCCGCTCCTAGGGGAGACCCAGTACTTC. As protein: CASSLSTPLLGETQYF.

The chain has TRBV7-2 and TRBJ2-6; 8 positions match TRBD1. V lost 5 bases, J lost 0 bases, and 12 bases stayed unmatched. Germline V lookup: CDR1 SGHTA, CDR2 FQGNSA. This CDR3 is built from 19 residues. The DNA of the CDR3 is TGTGCCAGCAGCCTAACCGGACAGGGAAGACCCTCTGGGGCCAACGTCCTGACTTTC. Translating it yields CASSLTGQGRPSGANVLTF.

The chain recombines TRBV4-3 with TRBJ1-2, with no clear D. V lost 1 base to trimming and J lost 4 bases, with 10 bases between them. Germline V CDR1 and CDR2: LGHNA, YSLEER. CDR3 size: 14 residues. CDR3 amino acids: CASSQVVGSYGYTF. The CDR3 nucleotides read TGCGCCAGCAGCCAAGTCGTTGGGTCCTATGGCTACACCTTC.

The rearrangement links TRBV19 to TRBJ2-1; 8 bases map to TRBD2. After removal of 3 bases from V and 1 base from J, the junction contained 8 bases not matched to a gene. The germline CDR1 and CDR2 sequences are LNHDA and SQIVND (reference sequence). There are 17 residues in the CDR3. The CDR3 here is CASSITRGGGSYNEQFF. The CDR3, as DNA: TGTGCCAGTAGTATCACTAGGGGCGGGGGGTCCTACAATGAGCAGTTCTTC.

The chain is built from TRBV9 and TRBJ1-1; 8 bases are a match to TRBD1. This CDR3 contains 14 residues. The V segment lost 4 bases and the J segment 3 bases; nucleotides outside the gene matches: 5. Per the germline V gene, CDR1 is SGDLS and CDR2 is YYNGEE. The CDR3, as DNA: TGTGCCAGCAGCCTCCTGACAGGGGACACTGAAGCTTTCTTT. As protein: CASSLLTGDTEAFF.

The V and J genes are TRBV21-1 and TRBJ2-5; TRBD2 is the table's D call, not checked against the DNA. TRBV21-1 is a pseudogene locus. The CDR3 extends over 17 amino acids. CDR3: CASSKALWGRPGETQYF. CDR3 coding DNA: TGTGCCAGCAGCAAAGCGCTTTGGGGGAGGCCGGGAGAGACCCAGTACTTC.

The rearrangement joins TRBV18 to TRBJ1-6, with D possibly being TRBD1 (5 bases). Germline V gene lookup returns CDR1 KGHSH and CDR2 LQKENI. The germline V and J ends were trimmed by 6 bases and 10 bases, with 16 bases remaining between them. CDR3 length: 14 amino acids. The CDR3 here is CASSDRQGNSPLHF. The CDR3 DNA follows: TGTGCCAGCTCTGATCGGCAGGGAAACTCACCCCTCCACTTT.

This clone was observed once. The chain carries TRBV2 and TRBJ2-1, with D perhaps matching TRBD2 (6 bases). V shed 6 bases and J shed 10 bases, with 13 bases lying between them. The germline V gene encodes CDR1 SNHLY and CDR2 FYNNEI. The CDR3 is 12 residues long. The CDR3 bases are TGTGCCAGCAGGGAGGGGCTGTGGGAGCAGTTCTTC. Its protein product is CASREGLWEQFF.

The CDR3 is CASSQMGGANYGYTF. The CDR3 nucleotides read TGTGCCAGCAGTCAAATGGGGGGGGCGAACTATGGCTACACCTTC. The V and J genes are TRBV7-2 and TRBJ1-2; D is possibly TRBD1 (6 bases). In germline, CDR1 is SGHTA, CDR2 FQGNSA. V lost 6 bases and J 2 bases, leaving 16 bases between the germline ends. This CDR3 has 15 residues.

The CDR3 region has the DNA TGTGCCAGCAGCAGGGACAGTGCAGATCAGCCCCAGCATTTT. Its protein product is CASSRDSADQPQHF. This chain connects TRBV6-2 or TRBV6-3 to TRBJ1-5, with 7 bases fitting TRBD1. The V segment lost 6 bases and the J segment 5 bases; nucleotides outside the gene matches: 7. This CDR3 comprises 14 residues. Germline V lookup: CDR1 MNHEY, CDR2 SVGEGT.

V and J are TRBV2 and TRBJ2-3, with D tentatively TRBD1 (8 bases). This CDR3 comprises 15 residues. V was clipped by 5 bases and J by 4 bases, with 16 bases between them. CDR1 is SNHLY and CDR2 is FYNNEI in the germline V gene. The CDR3 region is CASSSGQGGPDTQYF. Here the CDR3 DNA reads TGTGCCAGCAGTTCCGGACAGGGAGGGCCAGATACGCAGTATTTT.

This clone occurred once. This chain uses TRBV25-1 with TRBJ1-1; perhaps TRBD1 as D (5 bases). V dropped 3 bases and J dropped 4 bases, with 9 bases sitting between them. The CDR3 runs 13 residues. Germline V gene data show CDR1 as MGHDK and CDR2 as SYGVNS. CDR3 in DNA: TGTGCCAGCAGTGAGGCGGGGGGCACTGAAGCTTTCTTT. Translation: CASSEAGGTEAFF.

This rearrangement joins TRBV5-1 to TRBJ2-5; the D is unclear. The V gene's germline CDR1 is SGHRS and CDR2 YFSETQ. The V and J ends lost 4 bases and 5 bases respectively, with 12 bases between them. The length of the CDR3 is 13 residues. CDR3 residues: CASSPTGAETQYF. DNA for the CDR3: TGCGCCAGCAGCCCAACCGGCGCGGAGACCCAGTACTTC.